This T cell receptor beta chain was obtained from a study of molecular identifiers for immune sequencing clone quantification. CDR1 and CDR2 (germline): LGHNA, YNFKEQ. Trimming pared 0 bases from V and 0 bases from J, leaving 6 bases between. The CDR3 spans 15 residues. This clonotype was found many times. RNA fractions of 10%, 30% or 50% and roughly 17,000 to 1,100,000 sorted cells were the source of naive CD8 libraries. Preparation methods for the bulk TCR libraries were those previously described, with listed TCR primers. TCRdb fed the PCR reads into MiXCR, producing one record per CDR3 protein. The sample has nearly 650,000 distinct CDR3 sequences; around 25% are singletons.

The sequence came from a human donor in good health. Some libraries in this study had Jurkat cell RNA spiked in. The chain is built from TRBV4-2 and TRBJ1-5, with D unresolved. The sequenced sample consisted of naive CD8+ T cells from blood, with Jurkat cell RNA spiked in. Subset denoted: FACS-sorted CD8+CD4-CCR7+CD45RA+ naive T cells. CDR3 bases: TGTGCCAGCAGCCAAGATGTAGGTAGCAATCAGCCCCAGCATTTT. It is translated as CASSQDVGSNQPQHF.